This is a list of T cell receptor beta chains from one sample in a study of PD-L1 blockade in urothelial cancer. Libraries were prepared by immunoSEQ multiplex PCR; TCRdb keeps only in-frame clonotypes and omits some of them. The top ten hold under 4.5% of the sample, which has more than 45,000 clones, around 74% seen once. This specimen consisted of PBMCs, obtained around atezolizumab (anti-PD-L1) treatment. The receptors stem from a man in his 70s with urothelial cancer. Each CDR3 is given with its conserved first and last residue. The order of the fields is D gene, J gene, V gene, CDR3 protein. D genes are given only for firm matches.

TRBD2	TRBJ2-1	TRBV4-2	CASSQEASGVSYNEQFF
TRBD1	TRBJ2-1	TRBV7-9	CASSLGDRRSYNEQFF
.	TRBJ1-1	TRBV14	CASSSRSSVNTEAFF
TRBD2	TRBJ2-5	TRBV4-1	CASSQGLAYQETQYF
.	TRBJ1-1	TRBV7-2	CASSLARGKGTEAFF
TRBD1	TRBJ1-1	TRBV30	CAWEQGGTEAFF
.	TRBJ2-5	TRBV18	CASSPPSGEETQYF
.	TRBJ2-1	TRBV4-2	CASSQGDNKGSNEQFF
.	TRBJ2-5	TRBV5-6	CASSEDAGRQETQYF
.	TRBJ1-4	TRBV5-6	CASSTNGRGNNEKLFF
.	TRBJ2-6	TRBV28	CASSPGQTGANVLTF
.	TRBJ1-4	TRBV6-5	CASTHGRSYNEKLFF
.	TRBJ2-5	TRBV5-4	CASSLTSMGPRETQYF
TRBD2	TRBJ2-7	TRBV2	CASSSSTSGTAAYEQYF
.	TRBJ1-4	TRBV7-9	CASSFQGPRTGNEKLFF
.	TRBJ2-7	TRBV19	CASSPPNSYEQYF